Here is one T cell receptor beta chain with its context. The data belong to a study of blood T cell repertoires in COVID-19. Study-wide background: In each case, the material was cDNA or gDNA derived from T cells, B-cell-depleted T cells, or PBMCs.

Repertoires were generated with immunoSEQ multiplex PCR, while TCRdb's copy carries only in-frame clones and drops some. This sample has about 230,000 clones, with about nine tenths found just once. In germline, CDR1 is GTSNPN, CDR2 SVGIG (reference sequence). V lost 4 bases, J lost 4 bases, and 7 bases stayed unmatched. The CDR3 consists of 14 residues. This rearrangement joins TRBV30 to TRBJ1-5; 7 bases align to TRBD1. The receptor comes from a man in his fifties with COVID-19, enrolled during active disease. The sample taken for sequencing was peripheral blood. The chain's CDR3 is CAWKGDRENQPQHF. CDR3 in DNA: TGTGCCTGGAAGGGTGACAGGGAAAATCAGCCCCAGCATTTT. Using reference TRBV30 and TRBJ1-5 for the parts outside the CDR3, the full variable domain is SQTIHQWPATLVQPVGSPLSLECTVEGTSNPNLYWYRQAAGRGLQLLFYSVGIGQISSEVPQNLSASRPQDRQFILSSKKLLLSDSGFYLCAWKGDRENQPQHFGDGTRLSIL.